This passage covers 12 T cell receptor beta chains from one sample sequenced in a study of blood T cell repertoires in COVID-19. Sequencing used immunoSEQ multiplex PCR; TCRdb keeps in-frame clones, though not all of them. Of some 240,000 clones listed, 65% to 90% were seen once; the top ten hold 2% to 3%. Specimen: peripheral blood. The receptors shown here come from a woman aged 70 to 79 with COVID-19, enrolled during active disease.

This chain connects TRBV4-1 to TRBJ2-7; D not certain. The CDR3 has 15 residues. Germline V CDR1 and CDR2: MGHRA, YSYEKL. The germline V and J ends were trimmed by 0 bases and 3 bases, with 12 bases remaining between them. The CDR3 nucleotides read TGCGCCAGCAGCCAAGAGCCCCTAACCGACTACGAGCAGTACTTC. As protein: CASSQEPLTDYEQYF.

This rearrangement joins TRBV12-3 or TRBV12-4 to TRBJ1-2; D gene uncertain. The CDR3 extends over 11 amino acids. Trimming cost V 1 base and J 8 bases, with 5 bases left between them. DNA of the CDR3: TGTGCCAGCAGTTTAGGGGCCGGCTACACCTTC. This sequence encodes CASSLGAGYTF.

CDR3 region: CASSLNRNYGYTF. The CDR3 region has the DNA TGTGCCAGCAGTTTAAACAGAAACTATGGCTACACCTTC. The chain recombines TRBV27 with TRBJ1-2; unclear D gene. This CDR3 has 13 amino acids. Per the germline V gene, CDR1 is MNHEY and CDR2 is SMNVEV (reference sequence). V was cut by 2 bases and J by 2 bases, with 6 bases left in between.

The chain employs TRBV7-2 and TRBJ2-2, with D unresolved. Trimming took off 1 base at V and 1 base at J, with 13 bases between the two ends. CDR3 length: 17 amino acids. Germline lookup yields CDR1 SGHTA and CDR2 FQGNSA. The CDR3: CASSLGSLRLNTGELFF. In DNA, the CDR3 is TGTGCCAGCAGCTTAGGTAGTTTACGGTTGAACACCGGGGAGCTGTTTTTT. The variable domain in full, with the rest retrieved from reference TRBV7-2 and TRBJ2-2, is GAGVSQSPSNKVTEKGKDVELRCDPISGHTALYWYRQSLGQGLEFLIYFQGNSAPDKSGLPSDRFSAERTGGSVSTLTIQRTQQEDSAVYLCASSLGSLRLNTGELFFGEGSRLTVL.

This clone was found a few times. This sequence joins TRBV5-6 and TRBJ1-2; D is perhaps TRBD1 (5 bases). Trimming cost V 4 bases and J 4 bases, with 11 bases left between them. CDR1 and CDR2 (germline): SGHDT, YYEEEE. The CDR3 has 13 amino acids. CDR3 nucleotides: TGTGCCAGCAGCCCAGGACAACTCTATGGCTACACCTTC. Amino acids: CASSPGQLYGYTF.

The chain carries TRBV5-6 and TRBJ2-1; TRBD2 matches 8 bases. V was clipped by 5 bases and J by 4 bases; unmatched bases: 11. The germline V gene has CDR1 SGHDT and CDR2 YYEEEE. The CDR3 runs to 16 residues. DNA of the CDR3: TGTGCCAGCAGGCCCACCGGGACTAGTAAGTACAATGAGCAGTTCTTC. As protein: CASRPTGTSKYNEQFF.

The CDR3 is CASTLWGGNQPQHF. CDR3 DNA sequence: TGTGCCAGCACCCTGTGGGGAGGCAATCAGCCCCAGCATTTT. V is TRBV5-4 and J is TRBJ1-5; D gene uncertain. V was cut by 6 bases and J by 2 bases, with 12 bases left in between. Germline lookup yields CDR1 SGHNT and CDR2 YYREEE (reference sequence). This CDR3 is 14 amino acids long. Full variable domain (rest looked up from reference TRBV5-4 and TRBJ1-5): ETGVTQSPTHLIKTRGQQVTLRCSSQSGHNTVSWYQQALGQGPQFIFQYYREEENGRGNFPPRFSGLQFPNYSSELNVNALELDDSALYLCASTLWGGNQPQHFGDGTRLSIL.

This clone was detected once. The chain recombines TRBV6-5 with TRBJ1-1, with D possibly being TRBD1 (6 bases). Germline V gives CDR1 MNHEY, CDR2 SVGAGI. Trimming removed 6 bases at V and 4 bases at J, with 15 bases between. This CDR3 has 14 residues. The CDR3 bases are TGTGCCAGCAGGGCTACAGGGTTTCTCACTGAAGCTTTCTTT. This translates into CASRATGFLTEAFF.

The chain uses TRBV9 and TRBJ2-7; TRBD1 is a possible D gene (5 bases). CDR1 is SGDLS and CDR2 is YYNGEE in the germline V gene. V was pared by 4 bases and J by 5 bases, with 16 bases between. This CDR3 region has 14 residues. CDR3 nucleotide sequence: TGTGCCAGCAGCCGCAGGGATCATACCGACGAGCAGTACTTC. Translated, it gives CASSRRDHTDEQYF.

The chain couples TRBV28 to TRBJ1-2, with 8 bases identical to TRBD1. There are 13 residues in the CDR3. V trimming: 3 bases; J trimming: 5 bases; junction bases outside the gene matches: 2. Germline CDR1 reads MDHEN; CDR2 reads SYDVKM. Here the CDR3 reads CASSLDRAYGYTF. The CDR3 nucleotides read TGTGCCAGCAGTTTGGACAGGGCGTATGGCTACACCTTC.

This chain connects TRBV2 to TRBJ1-2; 7 positions agree with TRBD1. Trimming at V came to 5 bases and at J to 1 base, leaving 4 bases not matched to a gene. Germline lookup yields CDR1 SNHLY and CDR2 FYNNEI. The CDR3 runs 14 residues. The CDR3 spells CASSWDRLNYGYTF. The CDR3 region has the DNA TGTGCCAGCAGTTGGGACAGACTTAACTATGGCTACACCTTC.

The chain uses TRBV29-1 and TRBJ2-1; D is possibly TRBD2 (5 bases). This CDR3 is 14 amino acids long. The germline gives CDR1 SQVTM, CDR2 ANQGSEA. V gave up 7 bases and J gave up 0 bases, with 13 bases separating them. The DNA of the CDR3 is TGCAGCGCCGAGTACGGGAACTCCTACAATGAGCAGTTCTTC. Translation gives CSAEYGNSYNEQFF.